A few counts support the clone carrying this T cell receptor beta chain. This entry is derived from a study of T cell changes during pregnancy in multiple sclerosis. Germline CDR1 is SGHRS and CDR2 is YFSETQ. There are 18 residues in the CDR3. Trimming took off 3 bases at V and 4 bases at J, with 25 bases between the two ends. The repertoire was sequenced with immunoSEQ multiplex PCR; TCRdb's copy has only in-frame clones and lacks some. There are 80,000 to 100,000 clones in the sample; about nine tenths occur only once, and around 0.8% lies in the top ten. The chain carries TRBV5-1 and TRBJ1-2, with a possible D match to TRBD1 (6 bases). The sequencing here drew on peripheral blood, taken in the second trimester of pregnancy. This receptor was obtained from a female donor in good health, enrolled as a control in a pregnancy study. In nucleotides, the CDR3 is TGCGCCAGCAGCTCTACCGGGACGGACAGAACTGCTAGCTATGGCTACACCTTC. Its translation: CASSSTGTDRTASYGYTF.